The clone carrying this T cell receptor (beta chain) was seen once. These data belong to a study of T cell changes during pregnancy in multiple sclerosis. Deletions cut 4 bases from V and 3 bases from J, with 19 bases between. CDR1 and CDR2 from the germline V gene are SGHNT and YYREEE (reference sequence). The CDR3 is 16 amino acids. TCRdb's copy holds only in-frame clones and misses some; the assay was immunoSEQ multiplex PCR. The sample records fewer than 90,000 clones, roughly 93% being singletons. The sample here was peripheral blood, taken in the third trimester of pregnancy. The J gene is TRBJ1-1, the V gene TRBV5-4; D is possibly TRBD1 (5 bases). The source of this sequence is a female donor with multiple sclerosis, enrolled in a pregnancy study. This CDR3 is CASSHAGSIVDTEAFF. The CDR3 region has the DNA TGTGCCAGCAGCCATGCAGGGTCGATTGTGGACACTGAAGCTTTCTTT. The full variable domain, completed using reference TRBV5-4 and TRBJ1-1, is ETGVTQSPTHLIKTRGQQVTLRCSSQSGHNTVSWYQQALGQGPQFIFQYYREEENGRGNFPPRFSGLQFPNYSSELNVNALELDDSALYLCASSHAGSIVDTEAFFGQGTRLTVV.